This passage covers 13 T cell receptor beta chains from one sample sequenced in a study of early T cells in non-severe SARS-CoV-2 infection. MiXCR was run by TCRdb on the 5' RACE reads, yielding one entry per CDR3 protein. The sample holds tens of thousands of distinct CDR3 sequences, 8% to 13% seen once. Sequenced: whole blood. The receptors were sampled from an adult who was a healthcare worker with PCR-confirmed SARS-CoV-2 infection or an uninfected control (not recorded which).

Only a few counts were recorded for this clonotype. V and J are TRBV15 and TRBJ2-3; TRBD2 agrees at 11 bases. J lost 5 bases, V lost 3 bases, and 4 bases had no gene match. The CDR3 has 15 amino acids. CDR1 and CDR2 from the germline V gene are LNHNV and YYDKDF (reference sequence). The CDR3 protein is CATSSSGGALDTQYF. The CDR3 coding sequence is TGTGCCACCAGCAGTAGCGGGGGGGCCTTAGATACGCAGTATTTT.

In its sample, this clonotype was seen many times. V usage is TRBV14 and J usage is TRBJ2-2; 12 positions match TRBD2. V trimming: 1 base; J trimming: 4 bases; junction bases outside the gene matches: 7. The CDR3 consists of 18 residues. Germline V gene data show CDR1 as SGHDN and CDR2 as FVKESK. The CDR3 nucleotides read TGTGCCAGCAGCCAAGGGACTAGCGGGGCCCCCCTCACCGGGGAGCTGTTTTTT. Amino acid sequence: CASSQGTSGAPLTGELFF. The full variable domain, with the rest looked up from reference TRBV14 and TRBJ2-2, is EAGVTQFPSHSVIEKGQTVTLRCDPISGHDNLYWYRRVMGKEIKFLLHFVKESKQDESGMPNNRFLAERTGGTYSTLKVQPAELEDSGVYFCASSQGTSGAPLTGELFFGEGSRLTVL.

Many counts were recorded for this clonotype. The rearrangement uses TRBV5-4 and TRBJ2-3; TRBD2 matches 9 bases. V shed 0 bases and J 2 bases; nucleotides not matched to a gene: 1. CDR1 SGHNT and CDR2 YYREEE come from the germline V gene (reference sequence). The CDR3 is 15 amino acids. DNA of the CDR3: TGTGCCAGCAGCTTGGTAGCGGGGGTCACAGATACGCAGTATTTT. Translation gives CASSLVAGVTDTQYF.

This clonotype was seen at least ten times. This chain uses TRBV18 with TRBJ2-2; D not resolved. The CDR3 loop spans 15 amino acids. The V gene's germline CDR1 is KGHSH and CDR2 LQKENI. Trimming left V 3 bases short and J 5 bases short, with 13 bases between. CDR3 nucleotides: TGTGCCAGCTCACCCGCAGATAGGTTGACCGGGGAGCTGTTTTTT. It translates to CASSPADRLTGELFF.

This clonotype was recorded many times. This rearrangement joins TRBV7-2 to TRBJ2-5, with 7 positions matching TRBD2. The length of the CDR3 is 10 residues. V was pared by 11 bases and J by 5 bases, with 2 bases of the junction left unmatched. Germline V gene lookup returns CDR1 SGHTA and CDR2 FQGNSA. The CDR3 spells CARGVETQYF. The CDR3 DNA follows: TGTGCCCGGGGGGTGGAGACCCAGTACTTC.

The rearrangement links TRBV11-3 to TRBJ1-6; maybe TRBD1 (6 bases). The CDR3 is 15 residues long. Germline-derived CDR1 and CDR2 are SGHNT and YENEEA. Trimming pared 5 bases from V and 10 bases from J, leaving 18 bases between. CDR3 nucleotides: TGTGCCAGCAGCCAAGAACCGGACAGTTCATCACCCCTCCACTTT. It is translated as CASSQEPDSSSPLHF.

This clonotype has just a few counts. V usage is TRBV20-1 and J usage is TRBJ2-1; D is possibly TRBD2 (5 bases). Trimming took 4 bases from V and 9 from J, leaving 19 bases between them. Germline V gene sequence: CDR1 DFQATT, CDR2 SNEGSKA (reference sequence). The CDR3 spans 14 residues. The DNA for the CDR3 is TGCAGTGCTAAGTCTTTCAGCGGATCCCCTGAGCAGTTCTTC. Translation: CSAKSFSGSPEQFF.

This clonotype appeared many times. The gene calls are TRBV5-1 and TRBJ2-2, with D tentatively TRBD2 (5 bases). Germline lookup yields CDR1 SGHRS and CDR2 YFSETQ. Trimming shortened V by 1 base and J by 3 bases, and 10 bases separated the two germline ends. This CDR3 comprises 15 residues. The CDR3 DNA reads as TGCGCCAGCAGCTTGTCCGGGGTCGACACCGGGGAGCTGTTTTTT. Amino acid sequence: CASSLSGVDTGELFF.

This clonotype has a count of ten or more. CDR3 bases: TGCAGTGCTGAAACAGGGGCCGCGGTAGATACGCAGTATTTT. Residues: CSAETGAAVDTQYF. V and J are TRBV20-1 and TRBJ2-3, with TRBD1 identical over 7 bases. Germline values: CDR1 DFQATT, CDR2 SNEGSKA (reference sequence). With 5 bases clipped from V and 5 bases from J, the junction kept 10 bases outside the gene matches. The CDR3 consists of 14 residues.

The chain is built from TRBV7-9 and TRBJ2-1; 11 positions agree with TRBD2. Losses at the gene ends were 5 bases for V and 3 bases for J; bases not matched to a gene: 6. CDR3 length: 16 amino acids. Germline values: CDR1 SEHNR, CDR2 FQNEAQ (reference sequence). The CDR3 spells CASSPPGTSGYNEQFF. The CDR3 coding sequence is TGTGCCAGCAGCCCACCCGGGACTAGCGGCTACAATGAGCAGTTCTTC.

The chain recombines TRBV7-9 with TRBJ2-1, with 9 bases fitting TRBD2. CDR1 and CDR2 (germline): SEHNR, FQNEAQ (reference sequence). The V gene end was trimmed by 5 bases and the J gene end by 7 bases; junction bases not matched to a gene: 6. This CDR3 contains 14 residues. The CDR3 DNA reads as TGTGCCAGCAGCAGTAGCGGGGGCCCTAATGAGCAGTTCTTC. Protein sequence: CASSSSGGPNEQFF.

The chain carries TRBV6-2 or TRBV6-3 and TRBJ1-1, with D perhaps matching TRBD1 (5 bases). Germline CDR1 MNHEY, CDR2 SVGEGT. Trimming stripped 2 bases from V and 0 bases from J, with 13 bases between. CDR3 length equals 16 residues. The CDR3 bases are TGTGCCAGCAGTTACAGAGGGGAGGCGATGAACACTGAAGCTTTCTTT. Its translation: CASSYRGEAMNTEAFF.

This clonotype was seen a handful of times. The gene calls are TRBV27 and TRBJ2-5, with D tentatively TRBD2 (5 bases). The V gene lost 6 bases and the J gene lost 4 bases, with 15 bases spanning the gap. Looked up from germline, CDR1 is MNHEY and CDR2 is SMNVEV (reference sequence). The CDR3 length is 14 residues. CDR3 bases: TGTGCCAGCAGCCCAGGCCTGGGGAGAGAGACCCAGTACTTC. Protein sequence: CASSPGLGRETQYF.